Reported below is one T cell receptor beta chain. Its antigen is unknown. MiXCR, run by TCRdb on the reads, gives a single entry per CDR3 protein. The sample lists a few hundred thousand distinct CDR3 sequences; about 34% were seen once. This sample is part of a study of T cell repertoires in cytomegalovirus infection. Study as a whole: Recently identified HLA-C-restricted CMV epitopes were among the peptides used. Study-level points and caveats: Of the TCR beta families, the public ones yielded a cumulative frequency that identified carriers of CMV plus the relevant HLA.

Germline values: CDR1 MNHNS, CDR2 SASEGT. Between the trimmed V and J ends, which lost 6 bases and 7 bases, there was a span of 38 bases. This CDR3 is 21 amino acids long. The clonotype originates from a human donor in good health (CMV status not recorded). Some clones in this sample may be carry-over from other donors' samples. The chain joins TRBV6-1 to TRBJ2-3; D gene ambiguous. The sample in question was cultured PBMCs, obtained from culture after CMV antigen stimulation. The CDR3 loop is CASSQLETGPEFRRLRNTQYF. DNA of the CDR3: TGTGCCAGCAGCCAACTGGAAACGGGCCCCGAATTTAGGCGGTTAAGGAATACGCAGTATTTT.